A selection of T cell receptor beta chains follows, all from one sample in a study of cytomegalovirus exposure and HLA in healthy donors. Clones were sequenced by immunoSEQ multiplex PCR, and TCRdb holds only the in-frame ones, with some missing. The sample has more than 150,000 clones; over 70% are singletons. Sequencing was done on a sample of PBMCs. The origin of the receptors is a woman between 40 and 50 years old in good health and CMV-seropositive. Both conserved end residues are part of each CDR3. D genes are given only for firm matches. Part of the rows lack a size; the others show once, few, many or a class for expanded clones.

>.|TRBV6-6|.|TRBJ2-1
TGTGCCAGCAGTTACTCGAAGGGGTCTGAGCAGTTCTTC
CASSYSKGSEQFF
>.|TRBV7-8|.|TRBJ2-3
TGTGCCAGCAGCTTAGCGACGGGCCTCGTCGGGGCGCAGTATTTT
CASSLATGLVGAQYF
>.|TRBV30|.|TRBJ1-4
TGTGCCTGGAGTTGGCAGGGAGGCGTAAACAGGCATGAAAAACTGTTTTTT
CAWSWQGGVNRHEKLFF
>.|TRBV7-9|once|TRBJ1-6
TGTGCCAGCAGCTCCGATGCCGCCCCGGGAACACCCCTCCACTTT
CASSSDAAPGTPLHF
>TRBD1|TRBV4-1|.|TRBJ2-7
TGCGCCAGCAGCCAGGCAGGGGGCGATATCCACGAGCAGTACTTC
CASSQAGGDIHEQYF
>.|TRBV19|.|TRBJ1-6
TGTGCCAGTAGTATAACAGGCGATAATTCACCCCTCCACTTT
CASSITGDNSPLHF
>TRBD1|TRBV7-9|.|TRBJ2-3
TGTTCCAGCAGCTTAAGGTTGGGACAGGGGCGAATAGATACGCAGTATTTT
CSSSLRLGQGRIDTQYF
>.|TRBV23-1|many|TRBJ1-2
TGCGCCAGCAGTCAAGTGGGACAAAGGGGAAGCTATGGCTACACCTTC
CASSQVGQRGSYGYTF
>TRBD2|TRBV5-4|.|TRBJ2-5
TGTGCCAGCAGCTTGGTTAGCGGGGGGCAAGAGACCCAGTACTTC
CASSLVSGGQETQYF
>TRBD1|TRBV7-9|.|TRBJ1-1
TGTGCCAGCAGCCGGACCAGGACAGGGCAGAACACTGAAGCTTTCTTT
CASSRTRTGQNTEAFF
>TRBD1|TRBV5-1|.|TRBJ1-2
TGCGCCAGCAGCTTGGGACAGGGGACGGGGTATGGCTACACCTTC
CASSLGQGTGYGYTF
>.|TRBV27|.|TRBJ2-1
TGTGCCAGCAGCGGGAGCTCCTACAATGAGCAGTTCTTC
CASSGSSYNEQFF
>.|TRBV28|.|TRBJ1-5
TGTGCCAGCGCGATTTGGCCCCCCACCCCGGGGCCCCAGCATTTT
CASAIWPPTPGPQHF
>TRBD2|TRBV15|.|TRBJ2-1
TGTGCCACCAGCAGAGGGGCGGGGGGATCGGATGAGCAGTTCTTC
CATSRGAGGSDEQFF
>.|TRBV1|.|TRBJ1-2
TGCACCAGCAGCCAAGGACAGACTAGTGGCTACACCTTC
CTSSQGQTSGYTF
>TRBD2|TRBV10-3|once|TRBJ2-7
TGTGCCATAAAAGGGGCTAGCGGGGGGGTATTCCGCACCTACGAGCAGTACTTC
CAIKGASGGVFRTYEQYF
>.|TRBV9|.|TRBJ2-3
TGTGCCAGCGCTCAGGAAAGCACAGATACGCAGTATTTT
CASAQESTDTQYF
>.|TRBV7-2|.|TRBJ1-2
TGTGCCAGCAGCTTGGCCAGGGTTTCGTATGGCTACACCTTC
CASSLARVSYGYTF
>TRBD1|TRBV6-6|few|TRBJ2-1
TGTGCCAGCAGTTACGGGGACAGGGTCACCTACAATGAGCAGTTCTTC
CASSYGDRVTYNEQFF
>.|TRBV10-3|.|TRBJ1-4
TGTGCCATCAGTGGTTCGGAGGGGACTAATGAAAAACTGTTTTTT
CAISGSEGTNEKLFF
>TRBD2|TRBV19|.|TRBJ2-2
TGTGCCAGCACGGGACTACCTAACACCGGGGAGCTGTTTTTT
CASTGLPNTGELFF
>TRBD2|TRBV15|.|TRBJ2-3
TGTGCCACCAGCAGTCGACTAGCGGGGTCCTTAGATACGCAGTATTTT
CATSSRLAGSLDTQYF
>.|TRBV9|.|TRBJ2-7
TGTGCCAGCAGCGTAGACGGGGGTGGGGTGTACGAGCAGTACTTC
CASSVDGGGVYEQYF
>.|TRBV6-1|.|TRBJ1-4
TGTGCCAGCAGGAGCTTTACAGCTATTAATGAAAAACTGTTTTTT
CASRSFTAINEKLFF
>.|TRBV2|.|TRBJ2-2
TGTGCCAGCAGTTTCCCGGACACCGGGGAGCTGTTTTTT
CASSFPDTGELFF
>TRBD2|TRBV30|.|TRBJ2-2
TGTGCCTGGAGTTACCTACTAGCGGGGGTTAACACCGGGGAGCTGTTTTTT
CAWSYLLAGVNTGELFF
>.|TRBV5-1|.|TRBJ1-6
TGCGCCAGCAGCTTTGGACAAGCAGAGTCACCCCTCCACTTT
CASSFGQAESPLHF
>.|TRBV18|.|TRBJ1-1
TGTGCCAGCTCACCTCGCAGGGACACTGAAGCTTTCTTT
CASSPRRDTEAFF
>.|TRBV11-3|.|TRBJ2-2
TGTGCCAGCAGCTGGACAGCCACCGGGGAGCTGTTTTTT
CASSWTATGELFF
>TRBD1|TRBV5-1|once|TRBJ1-2
TGCGCCAGCAGCGTAGAACCGGGACAGGGAGGCTACACCTTC
CASSVEPGQGGYTF